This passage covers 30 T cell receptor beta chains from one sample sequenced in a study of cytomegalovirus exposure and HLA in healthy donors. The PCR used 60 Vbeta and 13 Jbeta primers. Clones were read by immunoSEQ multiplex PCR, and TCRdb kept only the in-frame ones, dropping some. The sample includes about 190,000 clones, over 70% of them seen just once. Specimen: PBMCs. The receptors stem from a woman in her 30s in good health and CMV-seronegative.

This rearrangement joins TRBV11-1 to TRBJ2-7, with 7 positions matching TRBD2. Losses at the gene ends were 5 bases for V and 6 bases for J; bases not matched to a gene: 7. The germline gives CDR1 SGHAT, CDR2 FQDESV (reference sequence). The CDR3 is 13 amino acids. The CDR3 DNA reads TGTGCCAGCAGCCCCGGGAGGTATTCCGAGCAGTACTTC. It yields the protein CASSPGRYSEQYF.

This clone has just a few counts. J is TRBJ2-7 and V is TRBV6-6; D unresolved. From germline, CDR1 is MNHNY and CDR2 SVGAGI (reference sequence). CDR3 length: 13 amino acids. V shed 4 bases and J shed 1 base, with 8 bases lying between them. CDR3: CASSFETSYEQYF. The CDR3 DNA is TGTGCCAGCAGTTTCGAGACATCCTACGAGCAGTACTTC.

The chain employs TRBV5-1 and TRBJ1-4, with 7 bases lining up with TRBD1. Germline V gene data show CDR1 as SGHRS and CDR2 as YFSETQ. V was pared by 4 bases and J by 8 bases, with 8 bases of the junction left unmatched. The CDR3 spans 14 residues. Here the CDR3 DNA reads TGCGCCAGCAGCCAGGGGGGACCGCGGGAAAAACTGTTTTTT. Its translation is CASSQGGPREKLFF.

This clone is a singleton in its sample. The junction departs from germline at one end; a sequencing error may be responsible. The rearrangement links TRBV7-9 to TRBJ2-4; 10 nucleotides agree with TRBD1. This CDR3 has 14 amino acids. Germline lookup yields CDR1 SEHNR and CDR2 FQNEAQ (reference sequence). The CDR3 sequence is CASSSDRGSNSQYF. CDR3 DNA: TGTGCCAGCAGCTCGGACAGGGGGTCGAACAGTCAGTACTTC.

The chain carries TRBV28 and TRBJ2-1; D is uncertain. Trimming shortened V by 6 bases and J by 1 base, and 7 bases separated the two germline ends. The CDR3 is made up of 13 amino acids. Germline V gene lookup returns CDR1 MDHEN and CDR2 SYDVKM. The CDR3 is CASRQQSYNEQFF. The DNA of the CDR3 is TGTGCCAGCAGACAGCAGTCCTACAATGAGCAGTTCTTC. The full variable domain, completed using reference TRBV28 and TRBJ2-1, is DVKVTQSSRYLVKRTGEKVFLECVQDMDHENMFWYRQDPGLGLRLIYFSYDVKMKEKGDIPEGYSVSREKKERFSLILESASTNQTSMYLCASRQQSYNEQFFGPGTRLTVL.

The CDR3 protein is CASRKPGTGNYEQYF. CDR3 DNA: TGTGCCAGCAGAAAACCCGGGACTGGCAACTACGAGCAGTACTTC. The chain uses TRBV7-8 and TRBJ2-7, with a weak D call TRBD2 (6 bases). The V gene's germline CDR1 is SGHVS and CDR2 FQNEAQ. V dropped 6 bases and J dropped 3 bases, with 18 bases sitting between them. The CDR3 is 15 residues long.

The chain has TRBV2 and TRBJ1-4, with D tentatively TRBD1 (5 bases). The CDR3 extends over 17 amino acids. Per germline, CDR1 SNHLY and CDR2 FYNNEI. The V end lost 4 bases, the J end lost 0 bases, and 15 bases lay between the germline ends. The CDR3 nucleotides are TGTGCCAGCAGTGTACGGGCGGGGGAAGCAACTAATGAAAAACTGTTTTTT. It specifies CASSVRAGEATNEKLFF.

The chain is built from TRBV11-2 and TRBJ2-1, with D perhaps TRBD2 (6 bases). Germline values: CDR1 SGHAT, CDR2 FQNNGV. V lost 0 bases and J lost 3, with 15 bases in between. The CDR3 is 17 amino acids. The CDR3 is CASSLERGGVRYNEQFF. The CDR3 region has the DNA TGTGCCAGCAGCTTAGAAAGAGGAGGGGTACGCTACAATGAGCAGTTCTTC.

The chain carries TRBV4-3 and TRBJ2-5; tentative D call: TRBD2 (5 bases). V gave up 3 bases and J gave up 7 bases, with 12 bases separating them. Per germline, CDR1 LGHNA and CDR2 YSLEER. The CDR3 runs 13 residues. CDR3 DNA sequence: TGCGCCAGCAGCCAGAGTCGGGATTGGACCCAGTACTTC. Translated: CASSQSRDWTQYF.

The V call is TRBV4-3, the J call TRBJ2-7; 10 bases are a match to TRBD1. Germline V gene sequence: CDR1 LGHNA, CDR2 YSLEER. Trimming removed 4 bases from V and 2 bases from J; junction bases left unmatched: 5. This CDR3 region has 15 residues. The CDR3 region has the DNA TGCGCCAGCAGCCTAAGGGACAGGGGCCCCTACGAGCAGTACTTC. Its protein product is CASSLRDRGPYEQYF.

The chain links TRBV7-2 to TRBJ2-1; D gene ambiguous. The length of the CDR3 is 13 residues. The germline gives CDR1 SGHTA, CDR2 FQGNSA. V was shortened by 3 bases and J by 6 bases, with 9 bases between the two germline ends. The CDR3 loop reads CASSFDGRNEQFF. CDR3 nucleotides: TGTGCCAGCAGCTTCGATGGGCGCAATGAGCAGTTCTTC.

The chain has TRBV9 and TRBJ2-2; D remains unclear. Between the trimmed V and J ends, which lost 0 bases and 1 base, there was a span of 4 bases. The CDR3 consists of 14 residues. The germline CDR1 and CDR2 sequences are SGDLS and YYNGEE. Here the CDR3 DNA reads TGTGCCAGCAGCGTAGCCCTGAACACCGGGGAGCTGTTTTTT. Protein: CASSVALNTGELFF.

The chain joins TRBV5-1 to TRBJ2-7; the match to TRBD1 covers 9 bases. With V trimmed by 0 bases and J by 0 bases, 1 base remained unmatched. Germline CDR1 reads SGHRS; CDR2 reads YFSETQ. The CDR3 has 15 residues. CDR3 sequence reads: CASSLETGGSYEQYF. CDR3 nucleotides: TGCGCCAGCAGCTTGGAGACAGGGGGCTCCTACGAGCAGTACTTC. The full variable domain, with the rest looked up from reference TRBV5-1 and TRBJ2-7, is KAGVTQTPRYLIKTRGQQVTLSCSPISGHRSVSWYQQTPGQGLQFLFEYFSETQRNKGNFPGRFSGRQFSNSRSEMNVSTLELGDSALYLCASSLETGGSYEQYFGPGTRLTVT.

CDR3 residues: CAWSVEAMNTEAFF. The CDR3 DNA sequence: TGTGCCTGGAGTGTAGAGGCAATGAACACTGAAGCTTTCTTT. The V and J genes are TRBV30 and TRBJ1-1; D gene uncertain. Germline CDR1 reads GTSNPN; CDR2 reads SVGIG (reference sequence). The CDR3 extends over 14 amino acids. Trimming cost V 0 bases and J 0 bases, with 8 bases left between them.

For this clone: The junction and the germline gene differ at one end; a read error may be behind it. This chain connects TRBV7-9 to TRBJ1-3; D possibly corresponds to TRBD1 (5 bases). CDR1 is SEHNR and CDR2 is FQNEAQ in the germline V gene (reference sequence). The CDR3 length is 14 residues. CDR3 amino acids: CSSSLVPGGNTIYF. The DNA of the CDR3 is TGTTCCAGCAGCTTAGTCCCAGGGGGAAACACCATATATTTT. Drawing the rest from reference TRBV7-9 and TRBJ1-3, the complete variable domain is DTGVSQNPRHKITKRGQNVTFRCDPISEHNRLYWYRQTLGQGPEFLTYFQNEAQLEKSRLLSDRFSAERPKGSFSTLEIQRTEQGDSAMYLCSSSLVPGGNTIYFGEGSWLTVV.

The CDR3 sequence: CASSQGQGISSPLHF. As DNA, the CDR3 is TGCGCCAGCAGCCAAGGCCAGGGGATTAGTTCACCCCTCCACTTT. J is TRBJ1-6 and V is TRBV4-3; TRBD1 might be the D (6 bases). CDR1 and CDR2 (germline): LGHNA, YSLEER. Trimming pared 1 base from V and 9 bases from J, leaving 13 bases between. This CDR3 comprises 15 residues.

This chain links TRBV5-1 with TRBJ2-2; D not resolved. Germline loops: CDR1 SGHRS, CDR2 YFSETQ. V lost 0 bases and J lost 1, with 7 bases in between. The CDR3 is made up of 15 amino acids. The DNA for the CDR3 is TGCGCCAGCAGCTTGGTAACAGTGAACACCGGGGAGCTGTTTTTT. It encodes CASSLVTVNTGELFF.

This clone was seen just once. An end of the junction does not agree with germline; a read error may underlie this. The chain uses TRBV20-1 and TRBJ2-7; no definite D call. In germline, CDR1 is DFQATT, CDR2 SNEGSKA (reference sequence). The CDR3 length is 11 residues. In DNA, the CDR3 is TGCAGTGCTAGAGGAGGTTACGAGCGGTACTTC. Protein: CSARGGYERYF.

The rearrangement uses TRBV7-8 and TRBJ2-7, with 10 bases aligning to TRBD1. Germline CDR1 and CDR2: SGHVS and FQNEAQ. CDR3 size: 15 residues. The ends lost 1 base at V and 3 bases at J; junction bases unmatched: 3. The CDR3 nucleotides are TGTGCCAGCAGCTTAGGACAGGGGGCATACTACGAGCAGTACTTC. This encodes CASSLGQGAYYEQYF.

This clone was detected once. The CDR3 reads CASSLWGGTGLNTEAFF. The CDR3 DNA follows: TGTGCCAGCAGTTTATGGGGCGGGACAGGGCTGAACACTGAAGCTTTCTTT. The chain has TRBV28 and TRBJ1-1; 9 nucleotides agree with TRBD1. The trim removed 0 bases at V and 0 bases at J, leaving 5 bases unmatched. Germline assignment: CDR1 MDHEN and CDR2 SYDVKM. The CDR3 has 17 amino acids.

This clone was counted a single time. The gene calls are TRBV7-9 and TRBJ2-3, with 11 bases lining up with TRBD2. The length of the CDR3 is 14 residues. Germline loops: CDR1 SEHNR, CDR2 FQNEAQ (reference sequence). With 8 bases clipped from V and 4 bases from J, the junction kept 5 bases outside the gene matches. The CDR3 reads CASQTSGRSDTQYF. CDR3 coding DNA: TGTGCCAGCCAAACTAGCGGGAGATCAGATACGCAGTATTTT.

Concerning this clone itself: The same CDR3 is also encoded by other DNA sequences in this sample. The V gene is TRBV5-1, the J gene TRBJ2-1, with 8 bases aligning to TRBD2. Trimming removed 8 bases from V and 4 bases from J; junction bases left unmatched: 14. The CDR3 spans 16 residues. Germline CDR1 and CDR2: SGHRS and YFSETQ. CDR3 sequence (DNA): TGCGCCAGTTCAAGGCTGGCGGGAGGAGGATACAATGAGCAGTTCTTC. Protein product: CASSRLAGGGYNEQFF.

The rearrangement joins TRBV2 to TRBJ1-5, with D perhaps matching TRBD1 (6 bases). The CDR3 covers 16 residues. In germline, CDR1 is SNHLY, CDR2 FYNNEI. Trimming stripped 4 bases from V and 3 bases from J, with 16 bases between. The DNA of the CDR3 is TGTGCCAGCAGTGTCTTACCAGGGGTCGTCAATCAGCCCCAGCATTTT. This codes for CASSVLPGVVNQPQHF. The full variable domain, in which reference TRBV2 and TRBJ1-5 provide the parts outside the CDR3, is EPEVTQTPSHQVTQMGQEVILRCVPISNHLYFYWYRQILGQKVEFLVSFYNNEISEKSEIFDDQFSVERPDGSNFTLKIRSTKLEDSAMYFCASSVLPGVVNQPQHFGDGTRLSIL.

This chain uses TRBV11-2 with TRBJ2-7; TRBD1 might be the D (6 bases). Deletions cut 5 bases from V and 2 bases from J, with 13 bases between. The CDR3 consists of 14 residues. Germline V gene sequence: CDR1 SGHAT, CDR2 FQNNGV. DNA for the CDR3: TGTGCCAGCAGCGCAGGGGCCGGAACCTACGAGCAGTACTTC. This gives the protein CASSAGAGTYEQYF.

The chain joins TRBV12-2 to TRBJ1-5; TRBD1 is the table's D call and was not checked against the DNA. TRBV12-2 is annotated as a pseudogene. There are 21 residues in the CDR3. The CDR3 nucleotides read TGTGCAAGTCGCTTTACGGACGTGCCAGGGGGCTTCACCTCCCCCAATCAGCCCCAGCATTTT. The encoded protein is CASRFTDVPGGFTSPNQPQHF.

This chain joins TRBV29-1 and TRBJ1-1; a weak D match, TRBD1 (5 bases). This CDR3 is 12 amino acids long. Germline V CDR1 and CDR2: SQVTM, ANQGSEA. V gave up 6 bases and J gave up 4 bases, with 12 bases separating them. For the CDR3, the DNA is TGCAGCGTCCGCGGGGGAAGCACTGAAGCTTTCTTT. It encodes CSVRGGSTEAFF.

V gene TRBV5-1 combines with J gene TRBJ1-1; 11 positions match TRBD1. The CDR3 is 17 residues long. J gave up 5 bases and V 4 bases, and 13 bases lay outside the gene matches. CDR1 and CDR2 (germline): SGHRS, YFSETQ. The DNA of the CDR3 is TGCGCCAGCAGCATGGGGCGGTTGGGGACAGGGGGAACTGAAGCTTTCTTT. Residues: CASSMGRLGTGGTEAFF.

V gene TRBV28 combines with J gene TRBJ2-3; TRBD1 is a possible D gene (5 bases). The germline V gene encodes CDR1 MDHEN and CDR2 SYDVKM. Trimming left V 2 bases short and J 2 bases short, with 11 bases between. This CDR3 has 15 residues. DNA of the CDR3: TGTGCCAGCAGTTTAAGGGGCGGATCCACAGATACGCAGTATTTT. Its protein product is CASSLRGGSTDTQYF.

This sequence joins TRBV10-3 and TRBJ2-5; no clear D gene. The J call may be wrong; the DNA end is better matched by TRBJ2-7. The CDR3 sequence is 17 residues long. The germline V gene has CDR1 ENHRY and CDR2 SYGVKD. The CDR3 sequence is CAISDPPRLFATTEQYF. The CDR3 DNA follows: TGTGCCATCAGTGATCCACCCCGCCTATTCGCAACTACCGAGCAGTACTTC.

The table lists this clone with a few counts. The CDR3 sequence: CASSPHLRGLSYEQYF. CDR3 sequence (DNA): TGTGCCAGCAGTCCCCATTTAAGGGGGCTCAGCTACGAGCAGTACTTC. This sequence joins TRBV28 and TRBJ2-7, with 7 bases that match TRBD1. Germline loops: CDR1 MDHEN, CDR2 SYDVKM. After removal of 5 bases from V and 3 bases from J, the junction contained 13 bases not matched to a gene. This CDR3 has 16 residues.